This is a list of T cell receptor beta chains from one sample in a study of T cell responses to AZD1222 COVID-19 vaccine. Generated by immunoSEQ multiplex PCR, the TCRdb table keeps only in-frame clones and is missing some. The repertoire holds about 89,000 clones, about 86% seen once, with more than 5% in the top ten. The sequencing here drew on peripheral blood, taken 28 days after the second AZD1222 dose. These TCRs come from an adult who received the AZD1222 COVID-19 vaccine. Each CDR3 is given with its conserved first and last residue. The order of the fields is clone size, V gene, D gene, J gene, CDR3 length, CDR3 protein, CDR3 DNA. D genes are given only for firm matches. Some rows have no size entry. The others give once, few or many, or a class for an expanded clone.

clone_size: -; v_call: TRBV6-2/TRBV6-3; d_call: TRBD1; j_call: TRBJ2-7; cdr3_length: 14; cdr3_aa: CASSYAGQGGEQYF; cdr3_nt: TGTGCCAGCAGTTACGCAGGACAGGGAGGCGAGCAGTACTTC
clone_size: -; v_call: TRBV7-3; d_call: TRBD1; j_call: TRBJ1-1; cdr3_length: 16; cdr3_aa: CASSSRQGGGSTEAFF; cdr3_nt: TGTGCCAGCAGCTCTCGACAGGGAGGGGGTAGCACTGAAGCTTTCTTT
clone_size: -; v_call: TRBV21-1; d_call: -; j_call: TRBJ2-3; cdr3_length: 17; cdr3_aa: CASSPTCPPKGTDTQYF; cdr3_nt: TGTGCCAGCAGCCCAACGTGTCCCCCGAAGGGCACAGATACGCAGTATTTT
clone_size: -; v_call: TRBV10-3; d_call: TRBD2; j_call: TRBJ2-2; cdr3_length: 16; cdr3_aa: CAITSSSGGDTGELFF; cdr3_nt: TGTGCCATTACCTCGTCTAGCGGGGGAGACACCGGGGAGCTGTTTTTT
clone_size: once; v_call: TRBV7-2; d_call: TRBD1; j_call: TRBJ1-4; cdr3_length: 14; cdr3_aa: CASSARQGDEKLFF; cdr3_nt: TGTGCCAGCAGCGCCCGACAGGGGGATGAAAAACTGTTTTTT
clone_size: -; v_call: TRBV29-1; d_call: -; j_call: TRBJ2-7; cdr3_length: 13; cdr3_aa: CSVARARTYEQYF; cdr3_nt: TGCAGCGTTGCCAGGGCCCGAACCTACGAGCAGTACTTC
clone_size: few; v_call: TRBV6-1; d_call: TRBD1; j_call: TRBJ1-2; cdr3_length: 13; cdr3_aa: CASSEAGQYGYTF; cdr3_nt: TGTGCCAGCAGTGAAGCGGGACAGTATGGCTACACCTTC
clone_size: -; v_call: TRBV9; d_call: -; j_call: TRBJ1-2; cdr3_length: 17; cdr3_aa: CASSVRSRSSGDYGYTF; cdr3_nt: TGTGCCAGCAGCGTAAGGTCCCGGAGTTCAGGGGACTATGGCTACACCTTC
clone_size: -; v_call: TRBV7-8; d_call: TRBD2; j_call: TRBJ2-5; cdr3_length: 15; cdr3_aa: CASSLSSGGQETQYF; cdr3_nt: TGTGCCAGCAGCTTATCTAGCGGAGGACAAGAGACCCAGTACTTC
clone_size: -; v_call: TRBV6-1; d_call: -; j_call: TRBJ1-3; cdr3_length: 16; cdr3_aa: CASSEAPGTLGNTIYF; cdr3_nt: TGTGCCAGCAGTGAAGCCCCCGGGACACTTGGAAACACCATATATTTT
clone_size: once; v_call: TRBV3-1/TRBV3-2; d_call: -; j_call: TRBJ1-4; cdr3_length: 15; cdr3_aa: CASSQRSTGSEKLFF; cdr3_nt: TGTGCCAGCAGCCAAAGAAGTACAGGGAGTGAAAAACTGTTTTTT
clone_size: -; v_call: TRBV28; d_call: TRBD1; j_call: TRBJ1-5; cdr3_length: 14; cdr3_aa: CASSSGQGSQPQHF; cdr3_nt: TGTGCCAGCAGTTCGGGACAGGGTAGCCAGCCCCAGCATTTT
clone_size: -; v_call: TRBV5-1; d_call: -; j_call: TRBJ2-6; cdr3_length: 17; cdr3_aa: CASSLNPTGSGANVLTF; cdr3_nt: TGCGCCAGCAGCTTGAACCCGACAGGCTCTGGGGCCAACGTCCTGACTTTC
clone_size: -; v_call: TRBV6-6; d_call: TRBD2; j_call: TRBJ2-7; cdr3_length: 19; cdr3_aa: CASSRVVLTSGAPSYEQYF; cdr3_nt: TGTGCCAGCAGTCGCGTTGTCTTGACCAGCGGGGCTCCTTCCTACGAGCAGTACTTC
clone_size: -; v_call: TRBV9; d_call: TRBD2; j_call: TRBJ2-2; cdr3_length: 15; cdr3_aa: CASSGTSGGGRELFF; cdr3_nt: TGTGCCAGCAGCGGGACTAGCGGGGGGGGCCGGGAGCTGTTTTTT
clone_size: few; v_call: TRBV5-4; d_call: -; j_call: TRBJ2-3; cdr3_length: 16; cdr3_aa: CASSLKLGTDTDTQYF; cdr3_nt: TGTGCCAGCAGCTTGAAACTGGGGACGGACACAGATACGCAGTATTTT
clone_size: -; v_call: TRBV21-1; d_call: -; j_call: TRBJ1-1; cdr3_length: 15; cdr3_aa: CASSLRVPGSTEAFF; cdr3_nt: TGTGCCAGCAGCCTCAGGGTCCCGGGGAGCACTGAAGCTTTCTTT
clone_size: -; v_call: TRBV7-3; d_call: TRBD2; j_call: TRBJ2-1; cdr3_length: 16; cdr3_aa: CASSGFSGNTGGEQFF; cdr3_nt: TGTGCCAGCAGCGGCTTTAGCGGGAACACAGGAGGTGAGCAGTTCTTC
clone_size: -; v_call: TRBV5-5; d_call: -; j_call: TRBJ1-1; cdr3_length: 15; cdr3_aa: CASSLWTVFNTEAFF; cdr3_nt: TGTGCCAGCAGCTTGTGGACAGTGTTTAACACTGAAGCTTTCTTT
clone_size: -; v_call: TRBV28; d_call: TRBD1; j_call: TRBJ2-7; cdr3_length: 16; cdr3_aa: CASSLPTGTGGHEQYF; cdr3_nt: TGTGCCAGCAGTTTACCTACCGGGACAGGGGGCCACGAGCAGTACTTC
clone_size: -; v_call: TRBV5-1; d_call: -; j_call: TRBJ2-5; cdr3_length: 14; cdr3_aa: CASSLRAAAETQYF; cdr3_nt: TGCGCCAGCAGCTTGCGAGCTGCAGCGGAGACCCAGTACTTC
clone_size: once; v_call: TRBV7-2; d_call: TRBD2; j_call: TRBJ2-4; cdr3_length: 15; cdr3_aa: CASSVGTSGARVQYF; cdr3_nt: TGTGCCAGCAGCGTCGGGACTAGCGGGGCGCGTGTTCAGTACTTC
clone_size: -; v_call: TRBV7-3; d_call: -; j_call: TRBJ1-1; cdr3_length: 16; cdr3_aa: CASAPDLGWGNTEAFF; cdr3_nt: TGTGCCAGCGCCCCCGATTTGGGTTGGGGGAACACTGAAGCTTTCTTT
clone_size: -; v_call: TRBV29-1; d_call: -; j_call: TRBJ2-2; cdr3_length: 12; cdr3_aa: CSVYLPTGELFF; cdr3_nt: TGCAGCGTTTATTTACCCACCGGGGAGCTGTTTTTT
clone_size: -; v_call: TRBV12-3/TRBV12-4; d_call: -; j_call: TRBJ2-2; cdr3_length: 13; cdr3_aa: CASSPMSHGELFF; cdr3_nt: TGTGCCAGCAGTCCCATGTCCCACGGGGAGCTGTTTTTT
clone_size: -; v_call: TRBV9; d_call: -; j_call: TRBJ2-7; cdr3_length: 14; cdr3_aa: CASSFEGASYEQYF; cdr3_nt: TGTGCCAGCAGCTTTGAAGGGGCATCCTACGAGCAGTACTTC
clone_size: -; v_call: TRBV9; d_call: TRBD2; j_call: TRBJ2-5; cdr3_length: 15; cdr3_aa: CASSVGTSGQETQYF; cdr3_nt: TGTGCCAGCAGCGTAGGGACTAGCGGACAAGAGACCCAGTACTTC
clone_size: -; v_call: TRBV7-2; d_call: -; j_call: TRBJ1-1; cdr3_length: 11; cdr3_aa: CASSLWGEAFF; cdr3_nt: TGTGCCAGCAGCTTATGGGGGGAAGCTTTCTTT
clone_size: -; v_call: TRBV28; d_call: TRBD1; j_call: TRBJ2-7; cdr3_length: 14; cdr3_aa: CATGRQGRSYEQYF; cdr3_nt: TGTGCCACAGGGAGACAGGGCCGCTCCTACGAGCAGTACTTC
clone_size: -; v_call: TRBV28; d_call: TRBD1; j_call: TRBJ2-6; cdr3_length: 17; cdr3_aa: CASSPGTAFSGANVLTF; cdr3_nt: TGTGCCAGCAGCCCCGGGACAGCCTTCTCTGGGGCCAACGTCCTGACTTTC
clone_size: -; v_call: TRBV20-1; d_call: -; j_call: TRBJ1-1; cdr3_length: 11; cdr3_aa: CSAPENTEAFF; cdr3_nt: TGCAGTGCCCCAGAGAACACTGAAGCTTTCTTT
clone_size: few; v_call: TRBV6-5; d_call: -; j_call: TRBJ2-7; cdr3_length: 13; cdr3_aa: CASRRTDSYEQYF; cdr3_nt: TGTGCCAGCAGACGGACAGACTCCTACGAGCAGTACTTC
clone_size: -; v_call: TRBV2; d_call: -; j_call: TRBJ2-4; cdr3_length: 12; cdr3_aa: CASSVRENIQYF; cdr3_nt: TGTGCCAGCAGTGTCAGGGAAAACATTCAGTACTTC
clone_size: -; v_call: TRBV5-1; d_call: TRBD1; j_call: TRBJ1-1; cdr3_length: 15; cdr3_aa: CASSLVPGGFTEAFF; cdr3_nt: TGCGCCAGCAGCTTGGTACCAGGGGGTTTCACTGAAGCTTTCTTT
clone_size: -; v_call: TRBV6-2/TRBV6-3; d_call: -; j_call: TRBJ2-2; cdr3_length: 15; cdr3_aa: CASSLFGGNTGELFF; cdr3_nt: TGTGCCAGCAGTCTTTTTGGGGGGAACACCGGGGAGCTGTTTTTT
clone_size: -; v_call: TRBV5-6; d_call: TRBD1; j_call: TRBJ2-1; cdr3_length: 17; cdr3_aa: CASSRVGAGQGWNEQFF; cdr3_nt: TGTGCCAGCAGCAGGGTTGGGGCGGGACAGGGCTGGAATGAGCAGTTCTTC
clone_size: -; v_call: TRBV28; d_call: -; j_call: TRBJ1-4; cdr3_length: 14; cdr3_aa: CASSLGGAGEKLFF; cdr3_nt: TGTGCCAGCAGTTTGGGGGGGGCTGGAGAAAAACTGTTTTTT